This record looks at one T cell receptor beta chain sequence and its context. Its antigen remains unknown. Using immunoSEQ multiplex PCR, the repertoire was profiled, and TCRdb retains in-frame clones only, with some absent. The sample shows roughly 2.4 million clones, approximately 96% of them seen only once. Trimming stripped 0 bases from V and 5 bases from J, with 16 bases between. Germline values: CDR1 SEHNR, CDR2 FQNEAQ (reference sequence). The CDR3 is 17 amino acids. Donors comprised only Caucasian adults living in Nashville, Tennessee. The sample comes from a study of shared clonotypes between healthy human individuals. Study outcomes and limitations: Donor clonotype sharing was expected to depend on sequencing depth.

Sequencing was carried out using naive CD4+ T cells sorted from blood. Subset here: CD45RA+ positively selected. The chain links TRBV7-9 to TRBJ1-4, with D tentatively TRBD1 (5 bases). This TCR derives from a young man in good health. As DNA, the CDR3 is TGTGCCAGCAGCTTAGCGAGGACCGGGACGGGGAATGAAAAACTGTTTTTT. It encodes CASSLARTGTGNEKLFF.